The clone carrying this T cell receptor beta chain was detected only a few times. Its target is unknown. This sample stems from a study of beta chain features in type 1 diabetes. Every isolated RNA sample was fully reverse transcribed, so sequencing captured expressed TCRB transcripts. Profiling relied on immunoSEQ multiplex PCR, and the TCRdb table lists in-frame clones only, not all of them. The table has approximately 600,000 clones, around 12% seen once. This CDR3 is 18 amino acids long. V was cut by 6 bases and J by 0 bases, with 18 bases left in between. Germline CDR1 reads MNHEY; CDR2 reads SMNVEV (reference sequence). General study points: Within the patient group, naive, central memory and Treg TCRB repertoires appeared more similar to each other than within healthy donors. For Type 1 diabetes patients, all four CD4+ subsets carried TCRB CDR3s that were moderately but significantly shorter.

This receptor was obtained from a man aged 25 to 45 with type 1 diabetes. The V call is TRBV27, the J call TRBJ2-6, with D possibly being TRBD2 (6 bases). Input material: naive CD4+ T cells from blood. DNA of the CDR3: TGTGCCAGCAGCCCTCGGGACTGGGGAAGCTCTGGGGCCAACGTCCTGACTTTC. Protein sequence: CASSPRDWGSSGANVLTF. The whole variable domain, filled in from reference TRBV27 and TRBJ2-6, reads EAQVTQNPRYLITVTGKKLTVTCSQNMNHEYMSWYRQDPGLGLRQIYYSMNVEVTDKGDVPEGYKVSRKEKRNFPLILESPSPNQTSLYFCASSPRDWGSSGANVLTFGAGSRLTVL.